The clone carrying this T cell receptor beta chain appeared a few times. Its target is unknown. The V end was cut by 3 bases, the J end by 6 bases, with 12 bases between. CDR3 length: 14 residues. CDR1 SGHAT and CDR2 FQNNGV come from the germline V gene. The data were obtained in a study of T cells in Graves' hyperthyroidism and ophthalmopathy. General study results and limits: A model of 13 V-J features distinguished ophthalmopathy from stable hyperthyroidism. Ophthalmopathy, which appeared later, was predicted by the model a median about 6 months before onset.

Each patient was aged 18 to 65 and had newly diagnosed hyperthyroidism of under 2 months' duration. Amplification yielded TCR beta CDR3 regions, with RNA transcripts as the source. Carried out on the TCR CDR3, a first-round RT-PCR used the HTBI primer set. TCRdb re-derived calls from the multiplex PCR reads in MiXCR, one entry per CDR3 protein. The sample includes about 720,000 distinct CDR3 sequences, roughly 20% of them seen just once. The sample taken for sequencing was blood. This rearrangement joins TRBV11-2 to TRBJ1-3, with D possibly being TRBD1 (5 bases). This TCR was sampled from a woman in her 50s with Graves' hyperthyroidism that later progressed to Graves' ophthalmopathy. CDR3 nucleotides: TGTGCCAGCAGCTTCGGGACGTCGGTAAACACCATATATTTT. Residues: CASSFGTSVNTIYF.